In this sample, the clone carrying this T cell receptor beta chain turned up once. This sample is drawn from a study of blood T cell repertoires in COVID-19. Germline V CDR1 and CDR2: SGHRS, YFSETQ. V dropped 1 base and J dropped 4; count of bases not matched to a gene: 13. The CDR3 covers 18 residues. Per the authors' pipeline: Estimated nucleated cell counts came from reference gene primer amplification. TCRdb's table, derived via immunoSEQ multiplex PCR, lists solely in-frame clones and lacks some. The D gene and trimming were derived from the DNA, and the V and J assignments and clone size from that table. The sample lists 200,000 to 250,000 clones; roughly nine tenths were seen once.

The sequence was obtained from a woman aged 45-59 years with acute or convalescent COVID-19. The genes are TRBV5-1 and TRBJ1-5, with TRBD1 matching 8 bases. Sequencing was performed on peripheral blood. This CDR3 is CASSLYPIDRGYNQPQHF. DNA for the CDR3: TGCGCCAGCAGCTTGTACCCGATCGACAGGGGTTATAATCAGCCCCAGCATTTT.